The present TCR beta chain was sequenced within a study of blood T cell repertoires in COVID-19. The Seattle patients, enrolled during active infection, were followed longitudinally. The CDR3 spans 15 residues. Germline values: CDR1 DFQATT, CDR2 SNEGSKA (reference sequence). V was trimmed by 3 bases and J by 5 bases, leaving 19 bases between them. Methods used by the authors: Amplifying reference gene primers gave estimates of nucleated cell counts. This table comes from immunoSEQ multiplex PCR, and its TCRdb copy is limited to in-frame clones, with some not included. That table supplies the V and J calls and clone size; D and trimming were determined from the DNA. This table holds some 450,000 clones, more than 70% found once.

This clonotype was sampled from a woman in her forties or fifties with COVID-19, enrolled during active disease. Sequencing was performed on peripheral blood. V is TRBV20-1 and J is TRBJ2-5; D remains unclear. CDR3 nucleotides: TGCAGTGCTAGTGGGGTCCTCACACAGCCGGAGACCCAGTACTTC. It encodes CSASGVLTQPETQYF.